The next 23 T cell receptor beta chains were all read from a single sample in a study of shared clonotypes between healthy human individuals. Here immunoSEQ multiplex PCR was the method, and the copy in TCRdb shows in-frame clones only, minus some. There are 550,000 to 600,000 clones in the sample; around 78% occur only once, and more than 10% lies in the top ten. The sequenced sample was PBMCs. Every receptor here comes from a woman aged 40 to 49 in good health. Some clones in this sample may be carry-over from other donors' samples.

In this sample, this clone turned up once. Given a much more abundant clone one base away, this may be a read error. Without the conserved terminal phenylalanine or tryptophan, this CDR3 likely stems from a read error. The V gene is TRBV11-2, the J gene TRBJ2-7, with 8 bases fitting TRBD1. The junction had 7 bases not matched to a gene; V was cut back by 5 bases and J by 10 bases. Germline assignment: CDR1 SGHAT and CDR2 FQNNGV. This CDR3 is 12 amino acids long. CDR3 in amino acids: CASSVGQGYQYL. CDR3 coding DNA: TGTGCCAGCAGCGTCGGACAGGGATATCAGTACCTC.

The chain carries TRBV28 and TRBJ1-5, with 7 bases fitting TRBD1. The V and J ends lost 2 bases and 4 bases, in that order; junction bases with no gene match: 5. The germline gives CDR1 MDHEN, CDR2 SYDVKM. The CDR3 sequence is 15 residues long. CDR3 residues: CASSLAQGGNQPQHF. In DNA, the CDR3 is TGTGCCAGCAGTTTAGCGCAGGGGGGTAATCAGCCCCAGCATTTT.

V and J are TRBV7-3 and TRBJ2-5; the match to TRBD1 covers 9 bases. CDR1 SGHTA and CDR2 FQGTGA come from the germline V gene. The CDR3 sequence is 13 residues long. Trimming removed 5 bases from V and 6 bases from J; junction bases left unmatched: 4. The CDR3 region has the DNA TGTGCCAGCAGCAGGGACAGGGATAAGACCCAGTACTTC. It specifies CASSRDRDKTQYF.

The J gene is TRBJ2-6, the V gene TRBV28, with 8 bases that match TRBD2. CDR1 MDHEN and CDR2 SYDVKM come from the germline V gene. This CDR3 is built from 15 residues. J gave up 2 bases and V 4 bases, and 1 base lay outside the gene matches. The CDR3 DNA reads as TGTGCCAGCAGTTCGGGAGGGACTGGGGCCAACGTCCTGACTTTC. Its protein is CASSSGGTGANVLTF.

This clone showed up just a few times. This chain connects TRBV30 to TRBJ2-5; the match to TRBD1 covers 7 bases. Looked up from germline, CDR1 is GTSNPN and CDR2 is SVGIG (reference sequence). J lost 5 bases, V lost 6 bases, and 9 bases had no gene match. This CDR3 is 13 amino acids long. CDR3 sequence: CACTQGSGETQYF. In nucleotides, the CDR3 is TGTGCCTGCACACAGGGGAGTGGGGAGACCCAGTACTTC.

This clone appeared a few times. The chain carries TRBV18 and TRBJ1-1; a possible D gene is TRBD1 (5 bases). The CDR3 runs to 14 residues. Germline-derived CDR1 and CDR2 are KGHSH and LQKENI. The ends were cut back, 10 bases at V and 4 bases at J, with 19 bases in the middle. The CDR3 bases are TGTGCCACGACCACCGGGGGTGGCGGCACTGAAGCTTTCTTT. Protein sequence: CATTTGGGGTEAFF.

The chain links TRBV29-1 to TRBJ2-5, with a weak D call TRBD1 (5 bases). With the DNA end fitting TRBJ2-7 better, the J assignment may be wrong. CDR1 and CDR2 from the germline V gene are SQVTM and ANQGSEA. CDR3 length equals 13 residues. CDR3 sequence: CSVETGRTYEQYF. CDR3 sequence (DNA): TGCAGCGTTGAAACAGGTCGGACCTACGAGCAGTACTTC.

The V and J genes are TRBV11-2 and TRBJ1-2, with D possibly being TRBD1 (5 bases). The germline CDR1 and CDR2 sequences are SGHAT and FQNNGV. Trimming removed 2 bases from V and 0 bases from J, with 10 bases in between. The CDR3 is 15 residues long. CDR3 residues: CASSLTGAPNYGYTF. DNA of the CDR3: TGTGCCAGCAGCTTAACAGGAGCCCCTAACTATGGCTACACCTTC.

The chain carries TRBV2 and TRBJ2-5; TRBD1 might be the D (5 bases). V lost 3 bases and J lost 12, with 14 bases in between. CDR1 SNHLY and CDR2 FYNNEI come from the germline V gene. This CDR3 has 12 residues. As DNA, the CDR3 is TGTGCCAGCAGTGAGAAGGGGCACCTTGAGTACTTC. Translating it yields CASSEKGHLEYF. Drawing the rest from reference TRBV2 and TRBJ2-5, the complete variable domain is EPEVTQTPSHQVTQMGQEVILRCVPISNHLYFYWYRQILGQKVEFLVSFYNNEISEKSEIFDDQFSVERPDGSNFTLKIRSTKLEDSAMYFCASSEKGHLEYFGPGTRLLVL.

In the case of this clone: This CDR3 is also generated by other DNA sequences in the sample. This chain connects TRBV10-3 to TRBJ2-5; D is undetermined. The CDR3 extends over 12 amino acids. V lost 0 bases, J lost 5 bases, and 4 bases lay in between. Per germline, CDR1 ENHRY and CDR2 SYGVKD. The CDR3 loop is CAISESGETQYF. Here the CDR3 DNA reads TGTGCCATCAGTGAGTCCGGCGAGACCCAGTACTTC.

This chain links TRBV7-2 with TRBJ1-2, with TRBD1 matching 11 bases. The CDR3 runs to 16 residues. Germline loops: CDR1 SGHTA, CDR2 FQGNSA. The V and J ends lost 4 bases and 8 bases, in that order; junction bases with no gene match: 12. The CDR3 DNA sequence: TGTGCCAGCAGCTCACGGCTGCGGGGACAGGGGGTAGGCTACACCTTC. It translates to CASSSRLRGQGVGYTF.

V is TRBV11-2 and J is TRBJ2-3; D is perhaps TRBD1 (7 bases). The CDR3 is 17 amino acids. V dropped 2 bases and J dropped 4 bases, with 19 bases sitting between them. Germline V lookup: CDR1 SGHAT, CDR2 FQNNGV. This CDR3 is CASSLLGAGGGADTQYF. CDR3 bases: TGTGCCAGCAGCTTACTAGGGGCAGGGGGAGGAGCAGATACGCAGTATTTT.

The table lists this clone with a few counts. The chain couples TRBV28 to TRBJ2-7; 9 bases are a match to TRBD2. Per germline, CDR1 MDHEN and CDR2 SYDVKM. The V segment lost 0 bases and the J segment 3 bases; nucleotides outside the gene matches: 24. CDR3 length: 22 residues. The CDR3 DNA reads as TGTGCCAGCAGTTTATGGGTCCGGGCTAGCGGGACCGGAAACCCTCGACACTACGAGCAGTACTTC. It specifies CASSLWVRASGTGNPRHYEQYF.

The chain is built from TRBV4-1 and TRBJ2-5; 11 nucleotides align to TRBD2. The end of the DNA fits TRBJ2-7 better, so the J call may be wrong. The CDR3 extends over 16 amino acids. Germline assignment: CDR1 MGHRA and CDR2 YSYEKL. CDR3 loop: CASSLSGTSGIYEQYF. The CDR3 nucleotides read TGCGCCAGCAGCCTGTCCGGGACTAGCGGAATATACGAGCAGTACTTC.

V gene TRBV10-3 combines with J gene TRBJ1-5; D is uncertain. Trimming shortened V by 3 bases and J by 2 bases, and 8 bases separated the two germline ends. This CDR3 contains 14 residues. Germline V gene data show CDR1 as ENHRY and CDR2 as SYGVKD. CDR3 bases: TGTGCCATCAGTGACGACATGCGCAATCAGCCCCAGCATTTT. It codes for CAISDDMRNQPQHF.

This chain links TRBV29-1 with TRBJ1-1; tentative D call: TRBD1 (5 bases). This CDR3 spans 13 amino acids. The V end lost 7 bases, the J end lost 4 bases, and 16 bases lay between the germline ends. From germline, CDR1 is SQVTM and CDR2 ANQGSEA. CDR3 region: CSGVDSPSTEAFF. For the CDR3, the DNA is TGCAGCGGCGTAGACAGCCCGAGCACTGAAGCTTTCTTT.

J is TRBJ2-3 and V is TRBV7-9; 8 bases map to TRBD2. With V trimmed by 1 base and J by 5 bases, 17 bases remained unmatched. CDR1 is SEHNR, CDR2 FQNEAQ, per germline (reference sequence). The CDR3 is 19 amino acids. The CDR3 sequence: CASSLGIAGGRVGGDTQYF. The CDR3 DNA sequence: TGTGCCAGCAGCTTAGGAATCGCGGGAGGCAGAGTAGGTGGAGATACGCAGTATTTT.

The chain is built from TRBV7-3 and TRBJ2-1; D is ambiguous. CDR1 and CDR2 (germline): SGHTA, FQGTGA. V was pared by 4 bases and J by 5 bases, with 9 bases between. This CDR3 has 13 amino acids. The CDR3 loop reads CASSSNSDNEQFF. The CDR3 DNA is TGTGCCAGCAGCTCAAACTCGGACAATGAGCAGTTCTTC.

This chain joins TRBV19 and TRBJ1-2, with a tentative D call TRBD1 (5 bases). CDR1 and CDR2 from the germline V gene are LNHDA and SQIVND (reference sequence). Trimming removed 2 bases from V and 4 bases from J, with 14 bases in between. The CDR3 has 15 amino acids. The CDR3 nucleotides are TGTGCCAGTAGTATACTGGCCAGGGAAGGCTATGGCTACACCTTC. Translated, it gives CASSILAREGYGYTF.

The rearrangement joins TRBV2 to TRBJ2-7; D ambiguous. The germline V gene encodes CDR1 SNHLY and CDR2 FYNNEI. The CDR3 loop spans 12 amino acids. V was pared by 11 bases and J by 0 bases, with 11 bases between. The CDR3 is CAGKGDSYEQYF. The CDR3 DNA is TGTGCCGGGAAGGGCGACTCCTACGAGCAGTACTTC.

With regard to this clone: Different DNA sequences within this sample yield the same CDR3. The chain combines TRBV5-4 with TRBJ2-1, with a weak D call TRBD2 (6 bases). CDR1 and CDR2 (germline): SGHNT, YYREEE (reference sequence). The CDR3 runs to 15 residues. With 1 base removed from V and 0 bases from J, the gap between germline ends came to 8 bases. The CDR3 reads CASSLTGDSYNEQFF. CDR3 coding DNA: TGTGCCAGCAGCTTGACGGGAGACTCCTACAATGAGCAGTTCTTC.

This clone has just one count. V usage is TRBV18 and J usage is TRBJ2-2, with TRBD1 matching over 7 bases. J lost 7 bases, V lost 3 bases, and 8 bases had no gene match. Germline CDR1 is KGHSH and CDR2 is LQKENI. CDR3 length: 15 amino acids. As DNA, the CDR3 is TGTGCCAGCTCACCTGCGACAGGGCGCATCGGGGAGCTGTTTTTT. Translation gives CASSPATGRIGELFF.

This clone was counted many times. The chain links TRBV10-3 to TRBJ2-2; 7 positions agree with TRBD1. From germline, CDR1 is ENHRY and CDR2 SYGVKD. This CDR3 is built from 16 residues. V was pared by 0 bases and J by 5 bases, with 6 bases of the junction left unmatched. CDR3 region: CAISESPGQQTGELFF. The CDR3 coding sequence is TGTGCCATCAGTGAGTCACCGGGACAGCAGACCGGGGAGCTGTTTTTT.